This TCR beta chain was sequenced in a study of early T cells in non-severe SARS-CoV-2 infection. TCRdb independently ran MiXCR on the 5' RACE reads; one entry per CDR3 protein. The table records fewer than 30,000 distinct CDR3 sequences, approximately 4.5% of them present only once. The CDR3 sequence is 14 residues long. The junction had 1 base not matched to a gene; V was cut back by 4 bases and J by 6 bases. CDR1 is SGHDN, CDR2 FVKESK, per germline. Only a few counts were recorded for this clonotype. This sequence was found in an adult who was a healthcare worker with PCR-confirmed SARS-CoV-2 infection or an uninfected control (not recorded which). The sequencing input was whole blood. The chain carries TRBV14 and TRBJ1-6, with 9 bases matching TRBD1. DNA for the CDR3: TGTGCCAGCAGCCCGGACAGGGGTAATTCACCCCTCCACTTT. Translation gives CASSPDRGNSPLHF.